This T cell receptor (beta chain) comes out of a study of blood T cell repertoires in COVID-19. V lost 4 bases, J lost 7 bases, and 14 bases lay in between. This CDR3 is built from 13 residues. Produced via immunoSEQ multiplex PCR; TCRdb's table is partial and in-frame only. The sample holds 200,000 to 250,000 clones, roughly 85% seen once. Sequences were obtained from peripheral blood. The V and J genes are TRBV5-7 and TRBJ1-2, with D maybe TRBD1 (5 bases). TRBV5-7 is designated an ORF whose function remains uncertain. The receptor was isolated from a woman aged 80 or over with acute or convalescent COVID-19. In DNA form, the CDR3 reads TGTGCCAGCAGCCATACCCGGGGGGGTGGCTACACCTTC. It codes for CASSHTRGGGYTF.